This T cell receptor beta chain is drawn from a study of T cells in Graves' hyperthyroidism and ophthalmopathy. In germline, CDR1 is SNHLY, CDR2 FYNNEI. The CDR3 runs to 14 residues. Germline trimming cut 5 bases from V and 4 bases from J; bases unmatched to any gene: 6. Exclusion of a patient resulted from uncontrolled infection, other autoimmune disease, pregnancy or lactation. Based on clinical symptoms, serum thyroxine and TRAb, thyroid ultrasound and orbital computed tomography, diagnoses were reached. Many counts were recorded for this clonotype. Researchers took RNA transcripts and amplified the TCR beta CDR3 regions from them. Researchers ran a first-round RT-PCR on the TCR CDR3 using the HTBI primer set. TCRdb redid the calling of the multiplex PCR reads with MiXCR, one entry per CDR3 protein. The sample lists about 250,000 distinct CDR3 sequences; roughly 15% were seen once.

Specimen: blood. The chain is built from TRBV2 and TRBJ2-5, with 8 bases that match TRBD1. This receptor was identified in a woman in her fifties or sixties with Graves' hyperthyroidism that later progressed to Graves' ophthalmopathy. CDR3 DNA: TGTGCCAGCAGTTCCACAGGGGGTGGAGAGACCCAGTACTTC. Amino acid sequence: CASSSTGGGETQYF.